The TCR beta chain described here comes from a study of blood T cell repertoires in COVID-19. Study information: Collection of acute and convalescent COVID-19 samples took place in the United States, Italy and Spain. PBMCs, B-cell-depleted T cells, or T cells were the source of the cDNA or gDNA that made up the material.

Authors' processing steps: Using reference gene primer amplification, nucleated cell counts were estimated. Measured with immunoSEQ multiplex PCR; TCRdb has only the in-frame clones, and not every one. V and J calls and clone size are those listed in that table; D and trimming were worked out from the DNA. In the table there are some 110,000 clones, around 83% of which are singletons. Trimming removed 8 bases from V and 1 base from J, with 7 bases in between. Germline CDR1 SNHLY, CDR2 FYNNEI. The CDR3 sequence is 12 residues long. The TCR sequence derives from a man in his sixties or seventies with acute or convalescent COVID-19. Input material: peripheral blood. This sequence joins TRBV2 and TRBJ2-3; possible D gene TRBD2, 5 bases. The CDR3 nucleotides are TGTGCCAGCCTTAGCGGCACAGATACGCAGTATTTT. Translation: CASLSGTDTQYF.